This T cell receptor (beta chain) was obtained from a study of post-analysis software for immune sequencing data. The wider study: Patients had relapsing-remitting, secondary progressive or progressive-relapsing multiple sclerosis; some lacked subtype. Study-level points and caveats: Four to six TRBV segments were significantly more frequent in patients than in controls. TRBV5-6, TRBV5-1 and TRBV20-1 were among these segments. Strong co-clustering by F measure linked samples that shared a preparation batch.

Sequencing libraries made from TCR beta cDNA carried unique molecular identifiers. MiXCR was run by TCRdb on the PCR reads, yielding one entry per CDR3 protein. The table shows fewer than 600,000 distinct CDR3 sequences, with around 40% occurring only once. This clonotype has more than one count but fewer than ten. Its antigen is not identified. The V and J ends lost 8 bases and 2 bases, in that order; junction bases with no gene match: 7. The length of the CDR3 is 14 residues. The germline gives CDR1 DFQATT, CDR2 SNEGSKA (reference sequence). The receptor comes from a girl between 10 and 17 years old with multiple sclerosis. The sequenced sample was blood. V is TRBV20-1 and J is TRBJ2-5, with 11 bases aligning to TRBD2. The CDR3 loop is CSPPTSGAQETQYF. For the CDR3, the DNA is TGCAGTCCTCCGACTAGCGGGGCACAAGAGACCCAGTACTTC.